The 28 T cell receptor beta chains in this list originate from one sample, sequenced in a study of blood T cell repertoires in COVID-19. Generated by immunoSEQ multiplex PCR, the TCRdb table keeps only in-frame clones and is missing some. The data show 85,000 to 100,000 clones, about nine tenths seen once. Sequenced input: peripheral blood. These receptors all come from a man aged 55 to 70 with acute or convalescent COVID-19.

DNA for the CDR3: TGTGCCAGCAGCTTGGTCCCGACAGTGAACACTGAAGCTTTCTTT. Translating it yields CASSLVPTVNTEAFF. The chain links TRBV5-4 to TRBJ1-1; D possibly corresponds to TRBD1 (5 bases). V was shortened by 0 bases and J by 0 bases, with 9 bases between the two germline ends. The length of the CDR3 is 15 residues. Germline V gene sequence: CDR1 SGHNT, CDR2 YYREEE (reference sequence).

The rearrangement uses TRBV6-6 and TRBJ2-1; TRBD2 aligns across 10 bases. The junction had 6 bases not matched to a gene; V was cut back by 6 bases and J by 4 bases. The CDR3 is 15 amino acids. In germline, CDR1 is MNHNY, CDR2 SVGAGI (reference sequence). CDR3: CASSSSSGGYNEQFF. The CDR3, as DNA: TGTGCCAGCAGCTCATCTAGCGGGGGTTACAATGAGCAGTTCTTC.

The chain joins TRBV11-1 to TRBJ2-7; 7 bases fit TRBD1. V was clipped by 0 bases and J by 0 bases; unmatched bases: 2. CDR1 SGHAT and CDR2 FQDESV come from the germline V gene (reference sequence). CDR3 length equals 15 residues. Here the CDR3 reads CASSLAGTVSYEQYF. CDR3 DNA: TGTGCCAGCAGCTTAGCCGGGACAGTCTCCTACGAGCAGTACTTC.

CDR3: CASRPTGGARNTGELFF. Here the CDR3 DNA reads TGTGCCAGCAGACCTACAGGGGGCGCTCGGAACACCGGGGAGCTGTTTTTT. The chain employs TRBV7-8 and TRBJ2-2, with TRBD1 identical over 9 bases. The germline V gene encodes CDR1 SGHVS and CDR2 FQNEAQ. The CDR3 contains 17 residues. Trimming took 6 bases from V and 1 from J; bases not matched to a gene: 9.

This clone was picked up a small number of times. The V call is TRBV6-6, the J call TRBJ1-5, with 7 bases matching TRBD1. V was pared by 6 bases and J by 3 bases, with 8 bases of the junction left unmatched. Germline CDR1 reads MNHNY; CDR2 reads SVGAGI (reference sequence). This CDR3 has 15 amino acids. CDR3 DNA sequence: TGTGCCAGCAGCTCCGGGACAGACCACAATCAGCCCCAGCATTTT. Protein: CASSSGTDHNQPQHF.

The chain has TRBV5-4 and TRBJ1-2; 11 nucleotides line up with TRBD1. The CDR3 extends over 16 amino acids. CDR1 and CDR2 (germline): SGHNT, YYREEE (reference sequence). The trim removed 2 bases at V and 7 bases at J, leaving 10 bases unmatched. Written as DNA, the CDR3 is TGTGCCAGCAGCTTCAATCCCCGGGACAGGGGGGCTGGCTACACCTTC. As protein: CASSFNPRDRGAGYTF.

CDR3: CASSQGSREKLFF. As DNA, the CDR3 is TGTGCCAGCAGCCAAGGGAGTAGGGAAAAACTGTTTTTT. The V call is TRBV14, the J call TRBJ1-4; D remains unclear. With 1 base removed from V and 8 bases from J, the gap between germline ends came to 8 bases. CDR3 length: 13 amino acids. Germline CDR1 SGHDN, CDR2 FVKESK.

The rearrangement links TRBV7-8 to TRBJ1-1; D call uncertain. V was trimmed by 6 bases and J by 2 bases, leaving 13 bases between them. CDR1 and CDR2 (germline): SGHVS, FQNEAQ. The CDR3 is made up of 14 amino acids. The CDR3: CASRDKTGNTEAFF. The DNA of the CDR3 is TGTGCCAGCAGGGATAAAACGGGAAACACTGAAGCTTTCTTT.

The chain employs TRBV5-4 and TRBJ1-6; 8 nucleotides match TRBD1. This CDR3 has 16 residues. Germline CDR1 SGHNT, CDR2 YYREEE (reference sequence). Trimming took 0 bases from V and 6 from J; bases not matched to a gene: 5. CDR3 in amino acids: CASSLDPGQANSPLHF. The CDR3 coding sequence is TGTGCCAGCAGCTTGGACCCGGGACAGGCTAATTCACCCCTCCACTTT.

V is TRBV13 and J is TRBJ1-6; no firm D call. The V gene lost 5 bases and the J gene lost 10 bases, with 15 bases spanning the gap. CDR1 is PRHDT, CDR2 FYEKMQ, per germline (reference sequence). The CDR3 runs 14 residues. The CDR3 loop reads CASSPSGVWSPLHF. For the CDR3, the DNA is TGTGCCAGCAGCCCATCGGGTGTCTGGTCACCCCTCCACTTT.

This chain connects TRBV14 to TRBJ2-3, with a weak D call TRBD2 (6 bases). This CDR3 comprises 16 residues. Germline CDR1 and CDR2: SGHDN and FVKESK. V lost 1 base and J 4 bases, leaving 15 bases between the germline ends. CDR3 bases: TGTGCCAGCAGCCAAGGGGGCACGCCGGGGGCAGATACGCAGTATTTT. It translates to CASSQGGTPGADTQYF.

V is TRBV7-9 and J is TRBJ2-2; 12 bases are a match to TRBD1. The germline V gene has CDR1 SEHNR and CDR2 FQNEAQ (reference sequence). Germline trimming cut 4 bases from V and 7 bases from J; bases unmatched to any gene: 13. This CDR3 has 18 residues. Written as DNA, the CDR3 is TGTGCCAGCAGCTCAAAGGGGACAGGGGGCGATCTGGTCGGGGAGCTGTTTTTT. Translated: CASSSKGTGGDLVGELFF.

The chain links TRBV19 to TRBJ1-1, with 8 positions matching TRBD1. The germline V gene encodes CDR1 LNHDA and CDR2 SQIVND (reference sequence). The CDR3 runs to 15 residues. V was pared by 2 bases and J by 4 bases, with 6 bases of the junction left unmatched. The CDR3 coding sequence is TGTGCCAGTAGTATACAGGGGGCAATGGGCACTGAAGCTTTCTTT. This codes for CASSIQGAMGTEAFF.

The chain combines TRBV7-9 with TRBJ2-3; D call uncertain. CDR3 length: 13 amino acids. Trimming cost V 5 bases and J 4 bases, with 10 bases left between them. Germline CDR1 is SEHNR and CDR2 is FQNEAQ (reference sequence). In DNA form, the CDR3 reads TGTGCCAGCAGCCTTTTCGAGGCAGATACGCAGTATTTT. It codes for CASSLFEADTQYF.

This clone was picked up one time. This chain connects TRBV20-1 to TRBJ1-1, with 8 bases lining up with TRBD1. The CDR3 length is 14 residues. V lost 4 bases to trimming and J lost 5 bases; unmatched junction nucleotides: 9. Germline CDR1 reads DFQATT; CDR2 reads SNEGSKA (reference sequence). This chain's CDR3 is CSANDRGWRTEAFF. The CDR3 DNA reads as TGCAGTGCTAATGACAGGGGTTGGAGGACTGAAGCTTTCTTT.

The V call is TRBV5-1, the J call TRBJ1-2; weak D call: TRBD1 (5 bases). Trimming left V 4 bases short and J 8 bases short, with 15 bases between. This CDR3 region has 13 residues. Germline CDR1 SGHRS, CDR2 YFSETQ. This chain's CDR3 is CASSPQGLQGYTF. The CDR3 DNA reads as TGCGCCAGCAGCCCCCAGGGTTTACAAGGCTACACCTTC.

This clone was seen more than once but under ten times. The chain couples TRBV6-5 to TRBJ1-1, with 7 bases lining up with TRBD1. The CDR3 length is 15 residues. V gave up 7 bases and J gave up 0 bases; unmatched junction bases: 8. CDR1 and CDR2 from the germline V gene are MNHEY and SVGAGI. This CDR3 reads CASNRQGLMNTEAFF. The CDR3 nucleotides read TGTGCCAGCAACCGACAGGGACTCATGAACACTGAAGCTTTCTTT.

V usage is TRBV7-8 and J usage is TRBJ1-6, with TRBD1 matching over 10 bases. This CDR3 is built from 17 residues. The V gene end was trimmed by 1 base and the J gene end by 10 bases; junction bases not matched to a gene: 10. Germline CDR1 reads SGHVS; CDR2 reads FQNEAQ. In DNA form, the CDR3 reads TGTGCCAGCAGCTTAGTGAGGATGGGGACAGGGGTCTCACCCCTCCACTTT. It encodes CASSLVRMGTGVSPLHF.

In DNA, the CDR3 is TGTGCCAGCAGCCGAATCGGGGGGAACACTGAAGCTTTCTTT. Translation: CASSRIGGNTEAFF. The chain links TRBV27 to TRBJ1-1; D perhaps matches TRBD1 (5 bases). The CDR3 is 14 amino acids. The germline V and J ends were trimmed by 6 bases and 1 base, with 12 bases remaining between them. From germline, CDR1 is MNHEY and CDR2 SMNVEV (reference sequence).

This clone showed up just a few times. The rearrangement uses TRBV18 and TRBJ1-1; no definite D call. V lost 2 bases to trimming and J lost 5 bases, with 15 bases between them. This CDR3 region has 15 residues. Germline values: CDR1 KGHSH, CDR2 LQKENI. CDR3 sequence (DNA): TGTGCCAGCTCACCATCCCTCCCTAGAGGGACTGAAGCTTTCTTT. It yields the protein CASSPSLPRGTEAFF. Based on the CDR3 plus reference TRBV18 and TRBJ1-1, the full variable domain is NAGVMQNPRHLVRRRGQEARLRCSPMKGHSHVYWYRQLPEEGLKFMVYLQKENIIDESGMPKERFSAEFPKEGPSILRIQQVVRGDSAAYFCASSPSLPRGTEAFFGQGTRLTVV.

About this clone: Mismatch with germline at one junction end may stem from a read error. The gene calls are TRBV5-1 and TRBJ1-5; 8 nucleotides agree with TRBD1. Per germline, CDR1 SGHRS and CDR2 YFSETQ. The CDR3 covers 15 residues. CDR3 region: CASSLDPGGNQPQHF. The CDR3 DNA follows: TGCGCCAGCAGCTTGGATCCAGGGGGCAACCAGCCCCAGCATTTT.

V usage is TRBV6-5 and J usage is TRBJ1-2; 9 bases are a match to TRBD1. Germline values: CDR1 MNHEY, CDR2 SVGAGI. Trimming at V came to 5 bases and at J to 7 bases, leaving 11 bases not matched to a gene. This CDR3 is built from 15 residues. DNA for the CDR3: TGTGCCAGCAGTCCTGGCGACGACAGGGGGTCTGGCTACACCTTC. It translates to CASSPGDDRGSGYTF.

The chain combines TRBV30 with TRBJ1-2; TRBD1 matches at 9 bases. With V trimmed by 4 bases and J by 6 bases, 9 bases remained unmatched. Germline V gives CDR1 GTSNPN, CDR2 SVGIG (reference sequence). CDR3 length: 14 residues. CDR3 coding DNA: TGTGCCTGGATATTATGGGGGACAGGGAATGGCTACACCTTC. Amino acid sequence: CAWILWGTGNGYTF.

J is TRBJ2-2 and V is TRBV7-9, with TRBD1 as a possible D gene (6 bases). Germline V gene lookup returns CDR1 SEHNR and CDR2 FQNEAQ (reference sequence). CDR3 size: 16 residues. V was shortened by 5 bases and J by 5 bases, with 18 bases between the two germline ends. CDR3 in DNA: TGTGCCAGCAGCCTAGAGAAGGGGGTGTGGACCGGGGAGCTGTTTTTT. Its protein product is CASSLEKGVWTGELFF.

The V gene is TRBV6-5, the J gene TRBJ1-2; 7 nucleotides align to TRBD1. Germline trimming cut 0 bases from V and 4 bases from J; bases unmatched to any gene: 5. CDR3 length: 15 amino acids. CDR1 MNHEY and CDR2 SVGAGI come from the germline V gene. CDR3: CASSYSGAGGYGYTF. The DNA of the CDR3 is TGTGCCAGCAGTTACTCTGGGGCAGGGGGCTATGGCTACACCTTC.

This rearrangement joins TRBV5-1 to TRBJ2-5; D is unresolved. Germline values: CDR1 SGHRS, CDR2 YFSETQ. The CDR3 runs 12 residues. V lost 0 bases to trimming and J lost 4 bases, with 4 bases between them. The CDR3, as DNA: TGCGCCAGCAGCTTGGACGGAGAGACCCAGTACTTC. It codes for CASSLDGETQYF.

The CDR3 spells CASSPPTENTEAFF. The DNA of the CDR3 is TGTGCCAGCAGCCCCCCGACAGAGAACACTGAAGCTTTCTTT. The chain uses TRBV7-8 and TRBJ1-1, with D perhaps TRBD1 (5 bases). This CDR3 contains 14 residues. V was pared by 5 bases and J by 1 base, with 11 bases between. Per germline, CDR1 SGHVS and CDR2 FQNEAQ.

The chain employs TRBV3-1 (or the pseudogene TRBV3-2) and TRBJ2-1; TRBD2 matches 13 bases. The germline gives CDR1 LGHDT, CDR2 YNNKEL (reference sequence). The V and J ends lost 2 bases and 13 bases, in that order; junction bases with no gene match: 8. The CDR3 runs 15 residues. Here the CDR3 reads CASSQMTSGGTPQFF. The CDR3 bases are TGTGCCAGCAGCCAAATGACTAGCGGGGGGACCCCCCAGTTCTTC.